A single sample gave rise to the 31 T cell receptor beta chains below, sequenced in a study of identical twins. TCRdb re-derived calls from the 5' RACE reads in MiXCR, one entry per CDR3 protein. The data contain some 790,000 distinct CDR3 sequences, 18% of them seen just once; the ten biggest clones take up around 14%. The sample was also reused in another study, on T cells expressing NK-cell markers.

Material: PBMCs. These receptors all stem from a woman between 18 and 30 years old in good health.

This clonotype was counted a few times. This chain connects TRBV28 to TRBJ1-5; TRBD1 might be the D (6 bases). V dropped 5 bases and J dropped 1 base, with 9 bases sitting between them. The germline gives CDR1 MDHEN, CDR2 SYDVKM. This CDR3 contains 14 residues. CDR3 DNA sequence: TGTGCCAGCAGTCGACAGGCCAGCAATCAGCCCCAGCATTTT. This codes for CASSRQASNQPQHF.

This clonotype has at least ten counts. This rearrangement joins TRBV12-3 or TRBV12-4 to TRBJ2-7; no firm D call. Trimming took 6 bases from V and 3 from J, leaving 6 bases between them. The CDR3 extends over 11 amino acids. CDR3 bases: TGTGCCAGCAGCTTCTACTACGAGCAGTACTTC. Translated, it gives CASSFYYEQYF.

The chain recombines TRBV7-2 with TRBJ1-1; no clear D gene. This CDR3 spans 12 amino acids. V shed 6 bases and J shed 11 bases, with 16 bases lying between them. The germline CDR1 and CDR2 sequences are SGHTA and FQGNSA. The CDR3 region has the DNA TGTGCCAGCAGTGTGGTCCCCGCGTTGGCTTTCTTT. Protein sequence: CASSVVPALAFF. Variable domain in full (rest from reference TRBV7-2 and TRBJ1-1): GAGVSQSPSNKVTEKGKDVELRCDPISGHTALYWYRQSLGQGLEFLIYFQGNSAPDKSGLPSDRFSAERTGGSVSTLTIQRTQQEDSAVYLCASSVVPALAFFGQGTRLTVV.

There are a few counts of this clonotype. This chain uses TRBV6-6 with TRBJ2-7, with 7 positions matching TRBD1. The J segment lost 6 bases and the V segment lost 6 bases, leaving 5 bases of the junction unmatched. The CDR3 runs 12 residues. From germline, CDR1 is MNHNY and CDR2 SVGAGI (reference sequence). The CDR3 protein is CASRRQGTEQYF. Written as DNA, the CDR3 is TGTGCCAGCAGGCGACAGGGTACCGAGCAGTACTTC.

This clonotype was recorded a few times. V gene TRBV7-2 combines with J gene TRBJ2-5; TRBD2 matches at 12 bases. This CDR3 comprises 17 residues. V was clipped by 2 bases and J by 1 base; unmatched bases: 5. CDR1 and CDR2 (germline): SGHTA, FQGNSA. The CDR3 region is CASSLRTSGAFQETQYF. Written as DNA, the CDR3 is TGTGCCAGCAGCTTACGGACTAGCGGGGCGTTCCAAGAGACCCAGTACTTC.

This clonotype was counted a few times. The chain employs TRBV29-1 and TRBJ2-4, with TRBD2 matching over 9 bases. The CDR3 spans 16 residues. The V gene's germline CDR1 is SQVTM and CDR2 ANQGSEA. J gave up 2 bases and V 4 bases, and 9 bases lay outside the gene matches. In nucleotides, the CDR3 is TGCAGCGTTGGGAAAATAGCGGGGGTTACCAAAAACATTCAGTACTTC. As protein: CSVGKIAGVTKNIQYF.

CDR3 amino acids: CSVAGQTNTGELFF. The CDR3 DNA follows: TGCAGCGTTGCGGGGCAAACGAACACCGGGGAGCTGTTTTTT. The V call is TRBV29-1, the J call TRBJ2-2; D is perhaps TRBD1 or TRBD2 (5 bases each). The CDR3 is made up of 14 amino acids. Germline V gene lookup returns CDR1 SQVTM and CDR2 ANQGSEA. Between the trimmed V and J ends, which lost 4 bases and 0 bases, there was a span of 9 bases.

The chain recombines TRBV5-1 with TRBJ2-1, with D tentatively TRBD1 or TRBD2 (5 bases each). Germline CDR1 is SGHRS and CDR2 is YFSETQ. Trimming took off 4 bases at V and 2 bases at J, with 10 bases between the two ends. The CDR3 runs to 14 residues. CDR3 protein: CASSPGAAYNEQFF. The CDR3 DNA reads as TGCGCCAGCAGCCCCGGGGCGGCCTACAATGAGCAGTTCTTC. Full variable domain (rest looked up from reference TRBV5-1 and TRBJ2-1): KAGVTQTPRYLIKTRGQQVTLSCSPISGHRSVSWYQQTPGQGLQFLFEYFSETQRNKGNFPGRFSGRQFSNSRSEMNVSTLELGDSALYLCASSPGAAYNEQFFGPGTRLTVL.

This clonotype was found a few times. The junction shows a germline mismatch at one end, possibly a read error. The chain links TRBV7-7 to TRBJ1-6; tentative D call: TRBD1 (6 bases). This CDR3 contains 13 residues. Germline V lookup: CDR1 SSHAT, CDR2 FNYEAQ (reference sequence). The CDR3 region is CASSLGQHSPLHF. CDR3 bases: TGTGCTAGCAGCTTAGGACAGCATTCACCCCTCCACTTT. Drawing the rest from reference TRBV7-7 and TRBJ1-6, the complete variable domain is GAGVSQSPRYKVTKRGQDVTLRCDPISSHATLYWYQQALGQGPEFLTYFNYEAQPDKSGLPSDRFSAERPEGSISTLTIQRTEQRDSAMYRCASSLGQHSPLHFGNGTRLTVT.

This clonotype came up a few times. This sequence joins TRBV12-3 or TRBV12-4 and TRBJ1-5, with 11 bases aligning to TRBD1. CDR3 length equals 16 residues. The ends lost 5 bases at V and 6 bases at J; junction bases unmatched: 9. CDR3 coding DNA: TGTGCCAGCAGTCTTGGACAGGGGGCGCGGGTTCAGCCCCAGCATTTT. It is translated as CASSLGQGARVQPQHF.

This chain links TRBV20-1 with TRBJ2-2, with 8 bases matching TRBD1. V was clipped by 1 base and J by 1 base; unmatched bases: 11. CDR1 and CDR2 from the germline V gene are DFQATT and SNEGSKA (reference sequence). This CDR3 is 18 amino acids long. CDR3 residues: CSARGLSGGQGNTGELFF. CDR3 nucleotides: TGCAGTGCTAGAGGATTATCGGGCGGACAGGGGAACACCGGGGAGCTGTTTTTT.

This clonotype was seen a handful of times. The chain recombines TRBV5-1 with TRBJ2-7, with TRBD1 as a possible D gene (6 bases). From germline, CDR1 is SGHRS and CDR2 YFSETQ. CDR3 length: 15 amino acids. V was clipped by 1 base and J by 1 base, with 12 bases between them. The CDR3 DNA reads TGCGCCAGCAGCTTGCGGAGACAGGTATCCTACGAGCAGTACTTC. Translation: CASSLRRQVSYEQYF. Using reference TRBV5-1 and TRBJ2-7 for the parts outside the CDR3, the full variable domain is KAGVTQTPRYLIKTRGQQVTLSCSPISGHRSVSWYQQTPGQGLQFLFEYFSETQRNKGNFPGRFSGRQFSNSRSEMNVSTLELGDSALYLCASSLRRQVSYEQYFGPGTRLTVT.

This chain joins TRBV12-3 or TRBV12-4 and TRBJ2-1, with TRBD2 as a possible D gene (5 bases). The V end was cut by 0 bases, the J end by 7 bases, with 19 bases between. The CDR3 extends over 17 amino acids. CDR3: CASSLAAAANLGNEQFF. For the CDR3, the DNA is TGTGCCAGCAGTTTAGCAGCAGCGGCCAACCTCGGGAATGAGCAGTTCTTC.

The sample holds a few counts of this clonotype. The J gene is TRBJ1-2, the V gene TRBV4-2; D gene ambiguous. V shed 0 bases and J shed 4 bases, with 21 bases lying between them. This CDR3 has 18 amino acids. The germline V gene has CDR1 LGHNA and CDR2 YNFKEQ. The CDR3 region has the DNA TGTGCCAGCAGCCAAGACCCCCCGTCCGGACCCACCGGCTATGGCTACACCTTC. This translates into CASSQDPPSGPTGYGYTF.

V gene TRBV5-4 combines with J gene TRBJ2-5; TRBD2 matches 9 bases. Germline V lookup: CDR1 SGHNT, CDR2 YYREEE (reference sequence). Germline trimming cut 1 base from V and 1 base from J; bases unmatched to any gene: 5. CDR3 size: 16 residues. The CDR3 reads CASSLRGGGVQETQYF. DNA for the CDR3: TGTGCCAGCAGCTTGAGAGGCGGGGGGGTCCAAGAGACCCAGTACTTC.

This clonotype was observed a handful of times. The J gene is TRBJ2-1, the V gene TRBV12-3 or TRBV12-4, with D maybe TRBD2 (6 bases). V was pared by 1 base and J by 9 bases, with 13 bases between. CDR3 length: 14 residues. The CDR3 loop is CASSLGGNFGEQFF. Written as DNA, the CDR3 is TGTGCCAGCAGTTTAGGCGGGAATTTCGGTGAGCAGTTCTTC.

The rearrangement links TRBV18 to TRBJ1-1; D gene uncertain. CDR1 and CDR2 from the germline V gene are KGHSH and LQKENI. The CDR3 is made up of 15 amino acids. The V gene lost 2 bases and the J gene lost 1 base, with 11 bases spanning the gap. Written as DNA, the CDR3 is TGTGCCAGCTCACCAGGATCGCACAGGAACACTGAAGCTTTCTTT. It is translated as CASSPGSHRNTEAFF.

This CDR3 is CASSLFTGTTEAFF. The CDR3 coding sequence is TGCGCCAGCAGCCTTTTCACTGGGACCACTGAAGCTTTCTTT. This chain uses TRBV4-3 with TRBJ1-1; possibly TRBD1 for D (5 bases). CDR1 and CDR2 (germline): LGHNA, YSLEER. Deletions cut 4 bases from V and 4 bases from J, with 13 bases between. CDR3 length equals 14 residues.

V gene TRBV9 combines with J gene TRBJ2-1; 7 bases are a match to TRBD2. CDR3 length: 14 residues. V dropped 2 bases and J dropped 4; count of bases not matched to a gene: 3. Looked up from germline, CDR1 is SGDLS and CDR2 is YYNGEE. In DNA, the CDR3 is TGTGCCAGCAGCGTTGGGAGGGCTTACAATGAGCAGTTCTTC. It is translated as CASSVGRAYNEQFF.

The genes are TRBV25-1 and TRBJ2-3; TRBD2 matches at 8 bases. CDR1 is MGHDK, CDR2 SYGVNS, per germline. This CDR3 region has 17 residues. V lost 0 bases and J lost 2; bases outside the gene matches: 7. CDR3 DNA sequence: TGTGCCAGCAGTGAATATGCGCGGGGGGATTTCACAGATACGCAGTATTTT. It codes for CASSEYARGDFTDTQYF.

This clonotype was seen more than once but under ten times. V and J are TRBV5-1 and TRBJ1-2, with D unclear. Between the trimmed V and J ends, which lost 0 bases and 4 bases, there was a span of 16 bases. The CDR3 totals 16 residues. Germline values: CDR1 SGHRS, CDR2 YFSETQ. Here the CDR3 DNA reads TGCGCCAGCAGCTTGGTACCAGCCGACCTAATCTATGGCTACACCTTC. The encoded protein is CASSLVPADLIYGYTF.

The V call is TRBV5-1, the J call TRBJ2-1, with a tentative D call TRBD1 (6 bases). The ends were cut back, 4 bases at V and 8 bases at J, with 16 bases in the middle. CDR3 length: 14 residues. CDR1 is SGHRS and CDR2 is YFSETQ in the germline V gene. CDR3 region: CASSLQGWNDEQFF. CDR3 DNA: TGCGCCAGCAGCCTGCAGGGGTGGAACGATGAGCAGTTCTTC.

This clonotype was counted a few times. V usage is TRBV27 and J usage is TRBJ2-6; 8 bases line up with TRBD1. Germline V lookup: CDR1 MNHEY, CDR2 SMNVEV (reference sequence). CDR3 length equals 16 residues. The ends lost 10 bases at V and 0 bases at J; junction bases unmatched: 8. This CDR3 is CATRDRIFSGANVLTF. The CDR3, as DNA: TGTGCCACAAGGGACAGGATTTTCTCTGGGGCCAACGTCCTGACTTTC.

This clonotype was counted a few times. This chain uses TRBV5-1 with TRBJ1-2; D unresolved. The CDR3 extends over 13 amino acids. The ends were cut back, 0 bases at V and 4 bases at J, with 7 bases in the middle. Germline CDR1 reads SGHRS; CDR2 reads YFSETQ. The CDR3 here is CASSLGTTYGYTF. CDR3 coding DNA: TGCGCCAGCAGCTTGGGGACGACCTATGGCTACACCTTC.

The chain is built from TRBV5-1 and TRBJ2-5; 7 nucleotides line up with TRBD2. V shed 0 bases and J 1 base; nucleotides not matched to a gene: 6. Germline V CDR1 and CDR2: SGHRS, YFSETQ. The CDR3 covers 16 residues. The CDR3 here is CASSLDLGGIQETQYF. The CDR3, as DNA: TGCGCCAGCAGCTTGGACCTCGGGGGGATCCAAGAGACCCAGTACTTC.

V usage is TRBV18 and J usage is TRBJ2-7; a weak D match, TRBD1 (5 bases). V gave up 2 bases and J gave up 4 bases, with 12 bases separating them. CDR1 is KGHSH, CDR2 LQKENI, per germline. CDR3 length: 14 amino acids. CDR3 DNA: TGTGCCAGCTCACCATGGAGACAGCGATACGAGCAGTACTTC. Amino acid sequence: CASSPWRQRYEQYF.

The chain joins TRBV20-1 to TRBJ2-7; D not certain. This CDR3 is built from 13 residues. V gave up 2 bases and J gave up 0 bases, with 8 bases separating them. The germline V gene encodes CDR1 DFQATT and CDR2 SNEGSKA (reference sequence). The CDR3 spells CSARTAYSYEQYF. DNA of the CDR3: TGCAGTGCTAGAACAGCGTACTCCTACGAGCAGTACTTC.

V is TRBV20-1 and J is TRBJ2-1; TRBD2 aligns across 9 bases. V shed 0 bases and J 6 bases; nucleotides not matched to a gene: 6. The germline V gene has CDR1 DFQATT and CDR2 SNEGSKA (reference sequence). The CDR3 runs to 15 residues. The CDR3 DNA sequence: TGCAGTGCTAGAGATCCGGGACTAGCCTCCAATGAGCAGTTCTTC. Amino acid sequence: CSARDPGLASNEQFF.

This chain joins TRBV18 and TRBJ2-7, with 9 bases identical to TRBD2. In germline, CDR1 is KGHSH, CDR2 LQKENI. V shed 4 bases, J shed 5 bases, and the junction held 9 bases outside the gene matches. CDR3 size: 15 residues. CDR3 DNA: TGTGCCAGCTCACAACAATTAGCGGGGGACGACGAGCAGTACTTC. It is translated as CASSQQLAGDDEQYF.

The chain joins TRBV7-6 to TRBJ2-1, with 10 positions matching TRBD2. Germline V lookup: CDR1 SGHVS, CDR2 FNYEAQ. This CDR3 is built from 18 residues. After removal of 5 bases from V and 0 bases from J, the junction contained 10 bases not matched to a gene. The CDR3 protein is CASSRTSGLLSSYNEQFF. The DNA for the CDR3 is TGTGCCAGCAGCAGGACTAGCGGCCTGTTGAGCTCCTACAATGAGCAGTTCTTC.

In this sample, this clonotype turned up a few times. The chain is built from TRBV5-5 and TRBJ2-5; a weak D match, TRBD2 (5 bases). Between the trimmed V and J ends, which lost 4 bases and 0 bases, there was a span of 13 bases. Germline CDR1 is SGHKS and CDR2 is YYEKEE (reference sequence). The CDR3 is made up of 15 amino acids. CDR3 region: CASSEGRRNQETQYF. In nucleotides, the CDR3 is TGTGCCAGCAGCGAGGGTCGGCGGAACCAAGAGACCCAGTACTTC.